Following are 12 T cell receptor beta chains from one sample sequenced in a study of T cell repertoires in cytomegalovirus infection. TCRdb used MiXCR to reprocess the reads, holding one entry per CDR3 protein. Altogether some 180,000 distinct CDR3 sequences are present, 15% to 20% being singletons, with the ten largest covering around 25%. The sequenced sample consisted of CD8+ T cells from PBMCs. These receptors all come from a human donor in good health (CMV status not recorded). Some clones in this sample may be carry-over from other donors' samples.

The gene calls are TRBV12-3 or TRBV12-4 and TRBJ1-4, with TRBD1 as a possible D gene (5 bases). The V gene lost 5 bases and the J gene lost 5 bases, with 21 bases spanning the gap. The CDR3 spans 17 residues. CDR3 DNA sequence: TGTGCCAGCAGTCCTGGACAACCTCGGCGGGTAAATGAAAAACTGTTTTTT. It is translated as CASSPGQPRRVNEKLFF.

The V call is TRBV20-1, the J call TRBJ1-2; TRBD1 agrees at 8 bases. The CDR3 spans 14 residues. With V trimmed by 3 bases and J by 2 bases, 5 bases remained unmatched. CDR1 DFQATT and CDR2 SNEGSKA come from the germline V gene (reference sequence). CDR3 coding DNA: TGCAGTGCTAGGCAGGGGGCGGTAAACTATGGCTACACCTTC. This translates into CSARQGAVNYGYTF.

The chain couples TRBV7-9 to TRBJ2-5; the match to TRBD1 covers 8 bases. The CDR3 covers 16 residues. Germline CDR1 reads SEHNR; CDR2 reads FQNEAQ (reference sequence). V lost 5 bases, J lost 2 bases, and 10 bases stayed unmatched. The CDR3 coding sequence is TGTGCCAGCAGCCCCATTCGGACAGGGAAGCAAGAGACCCAGTACTTC. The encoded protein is CASSPIRTGKQETQYF. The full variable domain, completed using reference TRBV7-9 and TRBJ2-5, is DTGVSQNPRHKITKRGQNVTFRCDPISEHNRLYWYRQTLGQGPEFLTYFQNEAQLEKSRLLSDRFSAERPKGSFSTLEIQRTEQGDSAMYLCASSPIRTGKQETQYFGPGTRLLVL.

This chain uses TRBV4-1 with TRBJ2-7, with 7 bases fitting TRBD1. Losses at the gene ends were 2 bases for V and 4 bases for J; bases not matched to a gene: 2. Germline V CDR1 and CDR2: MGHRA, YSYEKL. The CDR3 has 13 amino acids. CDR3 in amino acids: CASSQLGQYEQYF. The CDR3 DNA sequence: TGCGCCAGCAGCCAACTGGGACAGTACGAGCAGTACTTC.

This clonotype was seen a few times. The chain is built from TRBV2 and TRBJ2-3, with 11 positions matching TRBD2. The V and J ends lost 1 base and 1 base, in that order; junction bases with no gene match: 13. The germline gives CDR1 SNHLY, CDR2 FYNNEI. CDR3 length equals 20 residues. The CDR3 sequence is CASSEEWLAGGLGRTDTQYF. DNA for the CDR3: TGTGCCAGCAGTGAAGAGTGGCTAGCGGGGGGTCTGGGACGCACAGATACGCAGTATTTT.

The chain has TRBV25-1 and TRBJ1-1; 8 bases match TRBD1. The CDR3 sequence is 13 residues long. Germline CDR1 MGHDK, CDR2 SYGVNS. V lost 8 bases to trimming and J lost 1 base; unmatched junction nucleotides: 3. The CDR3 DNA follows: TGTGCCAGCGGAGGACAGGGGAACACTGAAGCTTTCTTT. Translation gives CASGGQGNTEAFF.

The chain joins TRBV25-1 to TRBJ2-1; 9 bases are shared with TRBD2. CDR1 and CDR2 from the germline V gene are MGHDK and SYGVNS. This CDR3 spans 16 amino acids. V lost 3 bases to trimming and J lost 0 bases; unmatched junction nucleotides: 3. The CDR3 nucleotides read TGTGCCAGCAGTGACCGAGCGGGGGGCTCCTACAATGAGCAGTTCTTC. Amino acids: CASSDRAGGSYNEQFF.

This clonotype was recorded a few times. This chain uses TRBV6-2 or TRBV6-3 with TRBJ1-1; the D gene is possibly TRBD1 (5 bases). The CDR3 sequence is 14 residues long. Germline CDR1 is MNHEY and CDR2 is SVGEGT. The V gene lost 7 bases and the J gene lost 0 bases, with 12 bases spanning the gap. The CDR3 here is CASNNRTMNTEAFF. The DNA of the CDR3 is TGTGCCAGCAACAACAGGACGATGAACACTGAAGCTTTCTTT.

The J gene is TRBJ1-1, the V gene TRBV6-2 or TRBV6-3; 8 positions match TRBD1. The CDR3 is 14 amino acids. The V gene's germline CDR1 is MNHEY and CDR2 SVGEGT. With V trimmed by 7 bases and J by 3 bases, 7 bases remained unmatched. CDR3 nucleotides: TGTGCCAGCACCTCGACAGGGGCGGACACTGAAGCTTTCTTT. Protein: CASTSTGADTEAFF.

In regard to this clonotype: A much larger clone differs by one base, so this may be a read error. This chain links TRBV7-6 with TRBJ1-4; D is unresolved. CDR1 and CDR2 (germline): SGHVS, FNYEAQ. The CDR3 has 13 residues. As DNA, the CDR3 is TGTGCCAGCACCTTAGGCTCCGTCACGGAACTGTTTTTT. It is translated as CASTLGSVTELFF.

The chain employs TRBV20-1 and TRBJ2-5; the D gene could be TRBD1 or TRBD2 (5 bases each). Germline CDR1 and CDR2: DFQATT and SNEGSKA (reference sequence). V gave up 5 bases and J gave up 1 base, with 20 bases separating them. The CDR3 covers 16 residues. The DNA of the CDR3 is TGCAGTGCTCCGGAACTTCGGGGCCCGTCCCAAGAGACCCAGTACTTC. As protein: CSAPELRGPSQETQYF.

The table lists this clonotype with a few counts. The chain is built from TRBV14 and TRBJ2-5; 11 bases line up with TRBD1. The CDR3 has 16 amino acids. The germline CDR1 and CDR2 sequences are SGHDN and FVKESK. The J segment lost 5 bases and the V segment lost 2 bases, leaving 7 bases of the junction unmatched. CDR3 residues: CASSQKDRGRRETQYF. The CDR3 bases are TGTGCCAGCAGCCAAAAGGACAGGGGGCGGCGGGAGACCCAGTACTTC.